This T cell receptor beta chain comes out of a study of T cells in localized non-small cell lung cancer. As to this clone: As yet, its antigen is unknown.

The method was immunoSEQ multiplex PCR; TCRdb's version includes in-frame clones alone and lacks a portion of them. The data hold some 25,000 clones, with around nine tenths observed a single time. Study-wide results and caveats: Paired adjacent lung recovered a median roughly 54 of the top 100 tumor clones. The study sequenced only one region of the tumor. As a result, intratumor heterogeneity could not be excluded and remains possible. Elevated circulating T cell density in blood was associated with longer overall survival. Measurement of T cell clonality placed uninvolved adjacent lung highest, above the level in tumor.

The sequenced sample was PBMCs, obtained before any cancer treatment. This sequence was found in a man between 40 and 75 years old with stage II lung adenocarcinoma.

CDR3 nucleotide sequence: TGTGCCAGCAGTTACGGGACAGGGAGGGCCGGGGAGCTGTTTTTT. The encoded protein is CASSYGTGRAGELFF. The chain combines TRBV6-6 with TRBJ2-2; 9 bases map to TRBD1. V was pared by 2 bases and J by 6 bases, with 4 bases of the junction left unmatched. In germline, CDR1 is MNHNY, CDR2 SVGAGI (reference sequence). The CDR3 spans 15 residues.